This T cell receptor (beta chain) was sequenced during a study of cytomegalovirus exposure and HLA in healthy donors. This PCR relied on a set of 60 Vbeta primers and 13 Jbeta primers. Repertoires were generated with immunoSEQ multiplex PCR, while TCRdb's copy carries only in-frame clones and drops some. The sample includes about 190,000 clones, about four fifths of them seen just once. The germline V and J ends were trimmed by 3 bases and 2 bases, with 15 bases remaining between them. Germline CDR1 and CDR2: SGHRS and YFSETQ. This CDR3 contains 15 residues. To note about this clone: No antigen is known for it.

Study-level results: TCR beta V- and J-gene trimming was later associated with a missense DCLRE1C variant. Among the sequence variants, a highly shared cluster was likely an artifact of sequencing. It was confirmed in vitro that three of the CMV-associated chains were specific for CMV antigens. An analysis done earlier found most TCR beta V segments productive about 87% or about 30% of the time.

This receptor was taken from a young woman in good health and CMV-seropositive. This chain uses TRBV5-1 with TRBJ2-7, with a tentative D call TRBD1 (5 bases). Sequenced sample: PBMCs. CDR3: CASSSQSGQTYEQYF. CDR3 coding DNA: TGCGCCAGCAGCTCTCAAAGTGGACAAACCTACGAGCAGTACTTC.